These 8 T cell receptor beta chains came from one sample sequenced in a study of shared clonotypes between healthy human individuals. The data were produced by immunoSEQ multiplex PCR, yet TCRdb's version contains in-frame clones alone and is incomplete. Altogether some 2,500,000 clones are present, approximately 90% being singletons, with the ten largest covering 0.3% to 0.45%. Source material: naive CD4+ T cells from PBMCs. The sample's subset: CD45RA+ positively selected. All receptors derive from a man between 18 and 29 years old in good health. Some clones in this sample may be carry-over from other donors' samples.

CDR3 coding DNA: TGTGCCAGCAGCTACCTTCCCGGACGTAATGAGCAGTTCTTC. Protein sequence: CASSYLPGRNEQFF. The chain joins TRBV11-2 to TRBJ2-1; D is ambiguous. Trimming took 4 bases from V and 7 from J, leaving 14 bases between them. The CDR3 totals 14 residues. Looked up from germline, CDR1 is SGHAT and CDR2 is FQNNGV.

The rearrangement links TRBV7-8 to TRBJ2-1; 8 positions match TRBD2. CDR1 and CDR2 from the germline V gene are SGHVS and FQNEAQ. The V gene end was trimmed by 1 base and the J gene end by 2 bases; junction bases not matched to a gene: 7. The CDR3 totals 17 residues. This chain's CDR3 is CASSLGGAGDTYNEQFF. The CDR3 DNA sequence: TGTGCCAGCAGCTTAGGAGGAGCGGGAGACACCTACAATGAGCAGTTCTTC.

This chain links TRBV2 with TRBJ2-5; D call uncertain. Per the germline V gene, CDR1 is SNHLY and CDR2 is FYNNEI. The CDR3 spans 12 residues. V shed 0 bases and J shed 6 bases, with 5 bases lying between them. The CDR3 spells CASSEAAKTQYF. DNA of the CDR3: TGTGCCAGCAGTGAAGCGGCGAAGACCCAGTACTTC.

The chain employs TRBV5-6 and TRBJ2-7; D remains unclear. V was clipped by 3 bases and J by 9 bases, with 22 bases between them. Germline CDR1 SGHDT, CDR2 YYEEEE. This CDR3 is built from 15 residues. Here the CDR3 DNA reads TGTGCCAGCAGCTCCCCCGGGCGATTAGGTCTGAGGCAGTACTTC. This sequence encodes CASSSPGRLGLRQYF.

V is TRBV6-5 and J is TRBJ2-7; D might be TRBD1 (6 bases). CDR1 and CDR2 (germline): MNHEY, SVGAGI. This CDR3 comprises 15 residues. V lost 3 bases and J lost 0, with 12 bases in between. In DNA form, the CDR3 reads TGTGCCAGCAGTTATCGGGACAAAACCTCCTACGAGCAGTACTTC. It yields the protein CASSYRDKTSYEQYF.

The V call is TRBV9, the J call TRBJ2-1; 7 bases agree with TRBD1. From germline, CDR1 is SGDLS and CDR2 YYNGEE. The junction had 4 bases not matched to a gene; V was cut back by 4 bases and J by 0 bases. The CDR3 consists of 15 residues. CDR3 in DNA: TGTGCCAGCAGCAACCGACAGGGCTCCTACAATGAGCAGTTCTTC. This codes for CASSNRQGSYNEQFF.

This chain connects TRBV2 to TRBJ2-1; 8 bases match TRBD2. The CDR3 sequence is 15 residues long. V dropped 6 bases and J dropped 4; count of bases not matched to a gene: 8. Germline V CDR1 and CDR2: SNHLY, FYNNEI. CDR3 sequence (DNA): TGTGCCAGCAGCCCCCCTAGCGGGCCTTACAATGAGCAGTTCTTC. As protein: CASSPPSGPYNEQFF.

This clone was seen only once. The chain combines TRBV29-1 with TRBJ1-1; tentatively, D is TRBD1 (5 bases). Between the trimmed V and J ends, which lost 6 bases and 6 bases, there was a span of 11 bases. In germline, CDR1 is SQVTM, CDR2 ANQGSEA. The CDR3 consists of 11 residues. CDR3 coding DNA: TGCAGCGTAAGGGGAGGGGCTGAAGCTTTCTTT. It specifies CSVRGGAEAFF.